This TCR beta chain was identified in a study of cytotoxic CD8 clonotypes in ibrutinib-treated CLL. As for the study in general: For this cohort, patients were ten to twelve relapsed/refractory and some 15 treatment-naive, while fewer than 18 were IGHV unmutated. Response samples were drawn at a median of about eleven months of treatment, range 6 to 36.

This CDR3 spans 16 amino acids. The V end was cut by 1 base, the J end by 6 bases, with 16 bases between. Germline V gives CDR1 SGHRS, CDR2 YFSETQ. Broader study findings: Higher clonality was seen at ibrutinib response and a return toward baseline at progression.

Assay: immunoSEQ multiplex PCR; the TCRdb copy retains only in-frame clones and omits some. The sample holds about 310,000 clones, about 77% seen once. Comments on this clone: The antigen is undetermined.

TCR beta libraries used about 2 micrograms of DNA from cryopreserved PBMCs. The rearrangement links TRBV5-1 to TRBJ2-2, with TRBD1 as a possible D gene (6 bases). The receptor was isolated from a human donor with chronic lymphocytic leukemia. Sequences were derived from PBMCs, sampled before ibrutinib treatment. The CDR3 region is CASSLKQGRFPGELFF. The CDR3 coding sequence is TGCGCCAGCAGCTTGAAACAGGGTCGGTTTCCCGGGGAGCTGTTTTTT.